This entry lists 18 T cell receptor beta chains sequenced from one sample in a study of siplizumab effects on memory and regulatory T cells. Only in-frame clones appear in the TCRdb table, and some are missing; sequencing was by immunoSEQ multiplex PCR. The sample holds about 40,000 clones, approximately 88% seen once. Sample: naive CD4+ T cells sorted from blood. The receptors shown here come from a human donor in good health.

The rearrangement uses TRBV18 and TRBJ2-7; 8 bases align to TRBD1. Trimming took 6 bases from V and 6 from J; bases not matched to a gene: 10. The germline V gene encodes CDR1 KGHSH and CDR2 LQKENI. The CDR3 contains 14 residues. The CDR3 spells CASSQDRAPGEQYF. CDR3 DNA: TGTGCCAGCTCGCAGGACAGGGCTCCGGGCGAGCAGTACTTC. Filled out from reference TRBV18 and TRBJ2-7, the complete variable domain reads NAGVMQNPRHLVRRRGQEARLRCSPMKGHSHVYWYRQLPEEGLKFMVYLQKENIIDESGMPKERFSAEFPKEGPSILRIQQVVRGDSAAYFCASSQDRAPGEQYFGPGTRLTVT.

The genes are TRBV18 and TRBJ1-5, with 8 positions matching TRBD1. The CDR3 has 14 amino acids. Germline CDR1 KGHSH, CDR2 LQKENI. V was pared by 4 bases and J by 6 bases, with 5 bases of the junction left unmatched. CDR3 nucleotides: TGTGCCAGCTCACGCGACAGGGGAGTTCAGCCCCAGCATTTT. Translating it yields CASSRDRGVQPQHF.

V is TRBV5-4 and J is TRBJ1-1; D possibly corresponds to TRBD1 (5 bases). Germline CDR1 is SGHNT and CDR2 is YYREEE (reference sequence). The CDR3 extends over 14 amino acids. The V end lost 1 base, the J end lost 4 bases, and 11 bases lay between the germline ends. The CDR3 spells CASSLPTGGTEAFF. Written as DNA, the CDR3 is TGTGCCAGCAGCTTGCCGACCGGGGGCACTGAAGCTTTCTTT. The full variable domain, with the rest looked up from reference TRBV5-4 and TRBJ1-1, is ETGVTQSPTHLIKTRGQQVTLRCSSQSGHNTVSWYQQALGQGPQFIFQYYREEENGRGNFPPRFSGLQFPNYSSELNVNALELDDSALYLCASSLPTGGTEAFFGQGTRLTVV.

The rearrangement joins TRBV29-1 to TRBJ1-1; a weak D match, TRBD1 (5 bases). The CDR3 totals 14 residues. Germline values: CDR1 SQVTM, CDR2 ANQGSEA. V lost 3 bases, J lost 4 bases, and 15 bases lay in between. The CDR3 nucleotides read TGCAGCGTTGAGCTTCAGGGTATTTTCACTGAAGCTTTCTTT. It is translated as CSVELQGIFTEAFF. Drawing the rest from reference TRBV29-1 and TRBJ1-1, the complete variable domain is SAVISQKPSRDICQRGTSLTIQCQVDSQVTMMFWYRQQPGQSLTLIATANQGSEATYESGFVIDKFPISRPNLTFSTLTVSNMSPEDSSIYLCSVELQGIFTEAFFGQGTRLTVV.

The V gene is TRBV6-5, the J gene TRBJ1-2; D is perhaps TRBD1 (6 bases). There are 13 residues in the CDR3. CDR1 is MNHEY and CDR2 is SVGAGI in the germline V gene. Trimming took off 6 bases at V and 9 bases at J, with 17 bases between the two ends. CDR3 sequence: CASSRGTPRSYTF. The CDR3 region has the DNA TGTGCCAGCAGCCGCGGGACACCTCGAAGCTACACCTTC.

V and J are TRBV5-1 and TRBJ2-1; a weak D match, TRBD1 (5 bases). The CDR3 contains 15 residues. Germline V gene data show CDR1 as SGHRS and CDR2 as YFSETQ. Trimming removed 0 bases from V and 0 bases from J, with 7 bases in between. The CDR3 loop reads CASSLGQSSYNEQFF. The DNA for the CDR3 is TGCGCCAGCAGCTTGGGACAGAGCTCCTACAATGAGCAGTTCTTC.

The CDR3 DNA is TGTGCCAGCTCACCCGATTCTAGCGGGGGGGCCCGGTCTGAGCAGTTCTTC. Protein product: CASSPDSSGGARSEQFF. The chain couples TRBV18 to TRBJ2-1; TRBD2 matches at 12 bases. The V segment lost 3 bases and the J segment 9 bases; nucleotides outside the gene matches: 12. The CDR3 runs 17 residues. Germline CDR1 and CDR2: KGHSH and LQKENI.

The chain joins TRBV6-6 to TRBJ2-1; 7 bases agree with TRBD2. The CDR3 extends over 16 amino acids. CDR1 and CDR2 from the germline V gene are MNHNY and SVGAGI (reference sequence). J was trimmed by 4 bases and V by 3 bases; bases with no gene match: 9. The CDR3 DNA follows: TGTGCCAGCAGTTATCCGCGGGCGGGAGTGTACAATGAGCAGTTCTTC. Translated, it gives CASSYPRAGVYNEQFF.

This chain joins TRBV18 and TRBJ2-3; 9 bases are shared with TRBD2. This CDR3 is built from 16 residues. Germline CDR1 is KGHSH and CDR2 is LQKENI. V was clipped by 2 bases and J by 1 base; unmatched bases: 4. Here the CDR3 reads CASSPSGLAGTDTQYF. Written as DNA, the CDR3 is TGTGCCAGCTCACCATCGGGACTAGCAGGCACAGATACGCAGTATTTT.

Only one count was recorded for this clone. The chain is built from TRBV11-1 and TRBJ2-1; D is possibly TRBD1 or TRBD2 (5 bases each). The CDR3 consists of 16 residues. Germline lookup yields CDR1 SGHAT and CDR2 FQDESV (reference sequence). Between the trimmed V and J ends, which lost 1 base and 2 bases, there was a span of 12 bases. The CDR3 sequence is CASSLGTGPPYNEQFF. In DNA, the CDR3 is TGTGCCAGCAGCTTAGGAACGGGACCCCCCTACAATGAGCAGTTCTTC.

This chain's CDR3 is CASSLARANTEAFF. CDR3 DNA: TGTGCCAGCAGCTTAGCACGGGCGAACACTGAAGCTTTCTTT. The V gene is TRBV7-9, the J gene TRBJ1-1; D gene ambiguous. The CDR3 is 14 residues long. Trimming took off 0 bases at V and 1 base at J, with 6 bases between the two ends. Germline loops: CDR1 SEHNR, CDR2 FQNEAQ (reference sequence). The entire variable domain, with the rest obtained from reference TRBV7-9 and TRBJ1-1, is as follows: DTGVSQNPRHKITKRGQNVTFRCDPISEHNRLYWYRQTLGQGPEFLTYFQNEAQLEKSRLLSDRFSAERPKGSFSTLEIQRTEQGDSAMYLCASSLARANTEAFFGQGTRLTVV.

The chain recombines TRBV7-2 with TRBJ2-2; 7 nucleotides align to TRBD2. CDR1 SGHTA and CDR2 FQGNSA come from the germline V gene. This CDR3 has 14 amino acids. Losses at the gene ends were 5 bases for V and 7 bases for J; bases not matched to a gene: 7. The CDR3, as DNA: TGTGCCAGCAGCCTTACTAGCGTCGGCGGGGAGCTGTTTTTT. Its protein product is CASSLTSVGGELFF.

The CDR3 sequence: CASSYLRTYEQYF. The CDR3 DNA sequence: TGTGCCAGCAGTTACCTTCGAACCTACGAGCAGTACTTC. The rearrangement uses TRBV6-6 and TRBJ2-7; D not resolved. Looked up from germline, CDR1 is MNHNY and CDR2 is SVGAGI (reference sequence). The length of the CDR3 is 13 residues. V was clipped by 2 bases and J by 2 bases, with 7 bases between them.

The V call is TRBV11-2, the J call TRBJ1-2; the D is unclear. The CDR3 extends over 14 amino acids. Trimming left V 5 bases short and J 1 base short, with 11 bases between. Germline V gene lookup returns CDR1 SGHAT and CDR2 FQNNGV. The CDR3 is CASSHSGSNYGYTF. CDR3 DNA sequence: TGTGCCAGCAGCCACAGTGGCAGTAACTATGGCTACACCTTC. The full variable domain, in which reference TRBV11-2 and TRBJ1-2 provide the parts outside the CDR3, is EAGVAQSPRYKIIEKRQSVAFWCNPISGHATLYWYQQILGQGPKLLIQFQNNGVVDDSQLPKDRFSAERLKGVDSTLKIQPAKLEDSAVYLCASSHSGSNYGYTFGSGTRLTVV.

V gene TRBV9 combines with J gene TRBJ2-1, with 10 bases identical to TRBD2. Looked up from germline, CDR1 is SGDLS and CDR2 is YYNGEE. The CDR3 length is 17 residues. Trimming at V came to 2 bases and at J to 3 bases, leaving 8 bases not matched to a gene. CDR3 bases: TGTGCCAGCAGCGTTAACCCTCCTAGCGGGGGCTACAATGAGCAGTTCTTC. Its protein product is CASSVNPPSGGYNEQFF.

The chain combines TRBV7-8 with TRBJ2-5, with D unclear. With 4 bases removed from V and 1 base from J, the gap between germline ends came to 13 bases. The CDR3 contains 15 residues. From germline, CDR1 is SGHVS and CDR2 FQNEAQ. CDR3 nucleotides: TGTGCCAGCAGCTCGTCCCCCTGGGTCCAAGAGACCCAGTACTTC. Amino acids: CASSSSPWVQETQYF. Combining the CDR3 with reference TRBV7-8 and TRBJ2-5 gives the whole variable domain GAGVSQSPRYKVAKRGQDVALRCDPISGHVSLFWYQQALGQGPEFLTYFQNEAQLDKSGLPSDRFFAERPEGSVSTLKIQRTQQEDSAVYLCASSSSPWVQETQYFGPGTRLLVL.

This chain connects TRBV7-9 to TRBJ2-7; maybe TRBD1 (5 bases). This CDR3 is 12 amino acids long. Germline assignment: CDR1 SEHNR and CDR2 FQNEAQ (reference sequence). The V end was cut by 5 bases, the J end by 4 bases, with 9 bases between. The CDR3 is CASSPDRYEQYF. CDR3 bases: TGTGCCAGCAGCCCCGACAGATACGAGCAGTACTTC.

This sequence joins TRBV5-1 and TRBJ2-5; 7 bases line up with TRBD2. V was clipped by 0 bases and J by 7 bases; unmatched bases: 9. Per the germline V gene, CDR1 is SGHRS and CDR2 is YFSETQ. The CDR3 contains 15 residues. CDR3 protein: CASSLVGGGGGTQYF. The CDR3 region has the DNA TGCGCCAGCAGCTTGGTTGGCGGGGGAGGTGGGACCCAGTACTTC.